What follows describes a single T cell receptor beta chain. The antigen is undetermined. The data originate from a study of cytomegalovirus exposure and HLA in healthy donors. Findings and caveats of the study: High specificity and sensitivity for cytomegalovirus status were reported for the classifier. The study labeled roughly 160 TCR beta chains cytomegalovirus-associated.

TCRdb's copy holds only in-frame clones and misses some; the assay was immunoSEQ multiplex PCR. The repertoire holds 280,000 or so clones, with roughly 90% as singletons. Germline assignment: CDR1 SGDLS and CDR2 YYNGEE. This CDR3 has 15 residues. V dropped 5 bases and J dropped 0 bases, with 11 bases sitting between them. This TCR derives from a woman under 30 in good health and CMV-seronegative. Sequenced material: PBMCs. The rearrangement links TRBV9 to TRBJ1-4; D remains unclear. DNA of the CDR3: TGTGCCAGCAGTTACACCGCTGCAACTAATGAAAAACTGTTTTTT. Translation: CASSYTAATNEKLFF. The full variable domain, completed using reference TRBV9 and TRBJ1-4, is DSGVTQTPKHLITATGQRVTLRCSPRSGDLSVYWYQQSLDQGLQFLIQYYNGEERAKGNILERFSAQQFPDLHSELNLSSLELGDSALYFCASSYTAATNEKLFFGSGTQLSVL.